This T cell receptor beta chain was obtained from a study of blood T cell repertoires in COVID-19. The overall study: Whether acute or convalescent, the COVID-19 samples came from the United States, Italy and Spain.

Sequenced by immunoSEQ multiplex PCR; TCRdb stores in-frame clones only, minus some. The table shows approximately 300,000 clones, with approximately 86% occurring only once. The receptor comes from a woman aged 45-60 years who had recovered from COVID-19. The sample consisted of peripheral blood.

CDR3 sequence: CASSPGQGGEKLFF. As DNA, the CDR3 is TGTGCCAGCAGTCCCGGACAGGGAGGAGAAAAACTGTTTTTT. This sequence joins TRBV7-8 and TRBJ1-4; 8 bases agree with TRBD1. Germline CDR1 SGHVS, CDR2 FQNEAQ. This CDR3 is 14 amino acids long. With V trimmed by 6 bases and J by 8 bases, 8 bases remained unmatched.